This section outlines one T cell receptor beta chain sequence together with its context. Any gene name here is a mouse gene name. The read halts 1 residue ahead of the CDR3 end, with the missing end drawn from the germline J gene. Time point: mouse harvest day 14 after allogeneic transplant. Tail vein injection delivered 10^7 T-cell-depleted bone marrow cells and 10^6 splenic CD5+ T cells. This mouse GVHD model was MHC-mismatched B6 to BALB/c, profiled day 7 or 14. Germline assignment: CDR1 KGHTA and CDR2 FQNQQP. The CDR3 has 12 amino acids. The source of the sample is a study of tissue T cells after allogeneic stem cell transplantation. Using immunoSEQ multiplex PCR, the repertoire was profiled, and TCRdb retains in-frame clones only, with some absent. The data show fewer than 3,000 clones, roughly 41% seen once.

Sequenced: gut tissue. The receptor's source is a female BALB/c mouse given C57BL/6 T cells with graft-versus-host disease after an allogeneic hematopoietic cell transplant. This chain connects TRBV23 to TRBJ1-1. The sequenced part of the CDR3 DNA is TGCTCCAGCAGTCACTCGGGGGCAGAAGTCTTC. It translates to CSSSHSGAEVF. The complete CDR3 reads CSSSHSGAEVFF.